A selection of T cell receptor beta chains follows, all from one sample in a study of cytomegalovirus exposure and HLA in healthy donors. Sequenced by immunoSEQ multiplex PCR; TCRdb stores in-frame clones only, minus some. The sample yields 100,000 to 150,000 clones, around 73% seen once. Sequencing was performed on PBMCs. All receptors come from a human donor in good health. Both conserved end residues are part of each CDR3. Fields, in order: J gene, D gene, V gene, clone size, CDR3 protein, CDR3 DNA. D genes are given only for firm matches. Part of the rows lack a size; the others show once, few, many or a class for expanded clones.

j_call: TRBJ1-1
d_call: -
v_call: TRBV11-1
clone_size: many
cdr3_aa: CASSSRGRNTEAFF
cdr3_nt: TGTGCCAGCAGCTCCAGGGGAAGGAACACTGAAGCTTTCTTT

j_call: TRBJ2-5
d_call: -
v_call: TRBV28
clone_size: -
cdr3_aa: CASQGGSESETQYF
cdr3_nt: TGTGCCAGCCAGGGGGGATCCGAGTCGGAGACCCAGTACTTC

j_call: TRBJ2-7
d_call: -
v_call: TRBV28
clone_size: few
cdr3_aa: CASSLISLAYEQYF
cdr3_nt: TGTGCCAGCAGTTTAATTAGCCTAGCCTACGAGCAGTACTTC

j_call: TRBJ2-2
d_call: TRBD2
v_call: TRBV10-3
clone_size: -
cdr3_aa: CATGLAGASTGELFF
cdr3_nt: TGTGCCACCGGACTAGCGGGCGCCTCCACCGGGGAGCTGTTTTTT

j_call: TRBJ2-3
d_call: -
v_call: TRBV15
clone_size: -
cdr3_aa: CATSRSQGGRLDTQYF
cdr3_nt: TGTGCCACCAGCAGATCACAGGGCGGGAGATTAGATACGCAGTATTTT

j_call: TRBJ2-7
d_call: TRBD1
v_call: TRBV11-2
clone_size: few
cdr3_aa: CASSPDRVEYF
cdr3_nt: TGTGCCAGCAGCCCTGACAGGGTTGAATACTTC

j_call: TRBJ2-1
d_call: TRBD1
v_call: TRBV28
clone_size: -
cdr3_aa: CASTGGPYNEQFF
cdr3_nt: TGTGCCAGTACAGGGGGTCCCTACAATGAGCAGTTCTTC

j_call: TRBJ1-6
d_call: TRBD1
v_call: TRBV27
clone_size: -
cdr3_aa: CASSRGGDNSPLHF
cdr3_nt: TGTGCCAGCAGTCGAGGGGGCGATAATTCACCCCTCCACTTT

j_call: TRBJ1-4
d_call: -
v_call: TRBV6-5
clone_size: -
cdr3_aa: CASSNTGLDRRELFF
cdr3_nt: TGTGCCAGCAGCAATACCGGTCTTGACAGGCGAGAACTGTTTTTT

j_call: TRBJ2-1
d_call: -
v_call: TRBV5-6
clone_size: -
cdr3_aa: CASSLRSYNEQFF
cdr3_nt: TGTGCCAGCAGCCTCAGGTCCTACAATGAGCAGTTCTTC

j_call: TRBJ1-5
d_call: -
v_call: TRBV4-1
clone_size: -
cdr3_aa: CASSQVAGFNQPQHF
cdr3_nt: TGCGCCAGCAGCCAAGTCGCAGGGTTTAATCAGCCCCAGCATTTT

j_call: TRBJ2-3
d_call: TRBD2
v_call: TRBV29-1
clone_size: -
cdr3_aa: CSVRGLAGNTDTQYF
cdr3_nt: TGCAGCGTAAGGGGGCTAGCGGGAAACACAGATACGCAGTATTTT

j_call: TRBJ1-5
d_call: -
v_call: TRBV30
clone_size: -
cdr3_aa: CAWSSSIRTTNQPQHF
cdr3_nt: TGTGCCTGGAGTTCTAGCATAAGGACGACAAATCAGCCCCAGCATTTT

j_call: TRBJ2-2
d_call: -
v_call: TRBV11-2
clone_size: once
cdr3_aa: CASSLDSGRTNTGELFF
cdr3_nt: TGTGCCAGCAGCTTAGATAGCGGCAGAACGAACACCGGGGAGCTGTTTTTT

j_call: TRBJ2-7
d_call: TRBD1
v_call: TRBV10-3
clone_size: -
cdr3_aa: CAISGGDGTENYEQYF
cdr3_nt: TGTGCCATCAGTGGGGGAGACGGGACAGAGAACTACGAGCAGTACTTC

j_call: TRBJ2-5
d_call: TRBD2
v_call: TRBV7-2
clone_size: few
cdr3_aa: CASSPWTSIQTQYF
cdr3_nt: TGTGCCAGCAGCCCCTGGACTAGCATACAGACCCAGTACTTC

j_call: TRBJ1-1
d_call: TRBD1
v_call: TRBV7-2
clone_size: -
cdr3_aa: CVSSLGRQGVTEAFF
cdr3_nt: TGTGTCAGCAGCTTAGGCAGACAGGGGGTGACTGAAGCTTTCTTT

j_call: TRBJ1-6
d_call: -
v_call: TRBV6-1
clone_size: -
cdr3_aa: CASKTMAGDNSPLHF
cdr3_nt: TGTGCCAGCAAGACCATGGCAGGGGATAATTCACCCCTCCACTTT

j_call: TRBJ1-1
d_call: TRBD1
v_call: TRBV25-1
clone_size: -
cdr3_aa: CASSKQGARDAFF
cdr3_nt: TGTGCCAGCAGTAAGCAGGGGGCGAGGGACGCTTTCTTT

j_call: TRBJ1-1
d_call: -
v_call: TRBV19
clone_size: -
cdr3_aa: CASSIGRVTEAFF
cdr3_nt: TGTGCCAGTAGTATAGGCAGGGTGACTGAAGCTTTCTTT

j_call: TRBJ1-2
d_call: TRBD1
v_call: TRBV7-9
clone_size: -
cdr3_aa: CASSLDGQGASHYGYTF
cdr3_nt: TGTGCCAGCAGCTTAGATGGACAGGGGGCCTCTCACTATGGCTACACCTTC

j_call: TRBJ1-6
d_call: TRBD1
v_call: TRBV9
clone_size: -
cdr3_aa: CASSGPGGSLYNSPLHF
cdr3_nt: TGTGCCAGCAGCGGACCAGGGGGCTCACTCTATAATTCACCCCTCCACTTT

j_call: TRBJ1-6
d_call: -
v_call: TRBV6-1
clone_size: -
cdr3_aa: CASSPLDNSPLHF
cdr3_nt: TGTGCCAGCAGTCCCCTCGATAATTCACCCCTCCACTTT

j_call: TRBJ2-5
d_call: TRBD1
v_call: TRBV5-1
clone_size: -
cdr3_aa: CASSLDTGGQETQYF
cdr3_nt: TGCGCCAGCAGCTTGGATACAGGGGGACAAGAGACCCAGTACTTC

j_call: TRBJ2-7
d_call: -
v_call: TRBV7-3
clone_size: -
cdr3_aa: CASSFTGGEAYEQYF
cdr3_nt: TGTGCCAGCAGCTTCACAGGGGGGGAAGCCTACGAGCAGTACTTC

j_call: TRBJ2-1
d_call: -
v_call: TRBV30
clone_size: -
cdr3_aa: CAWSVQLYDNEQFF
cdr3_nt: TGTGCCTGGAGTGTACAGCTCTACGACAATGAGCAGTTCTTC

j_call: TRBJ2-5
d_call: TRBD1
v_call: TRBV7-7
clone_size: -
cdr3_aa: CASSSGTGGVETQYF
cdr3_nt: TGTGCTAGCAGCTCCGGGACAGGGGGAGTGGAGACCCAGTACTTC

j_call: TRBJ2-3
d_call: TRBD2
v_call: TRBV7-9
clone_size: -
cdr3_aa: CASSPGLAGGRPGTQYF
cdr3_nt: TGTGCCAGCAGCCCGGGACTAGCGGGGGGCCGTCCGGGTACGCAGTATTTT

j_call: TRBJ1-2
d_call: -
v_call: TRBV19
clone_size: -
cdr3_aa: CASSIGQGSGYTF
cdr3_nt: TGTGCCAGTAGTATAGGGCAGGGAAGCGGCTACACCTTC

j_call: TRBJ2-1
d_call: TRBD2
v_call: TRBV2
clone_size: -
cdr3_aa: CASSREGLVSYNEQFF
cdr3_nt: TGTGCCAGCAGTAGGGAGGGACTAGTCTCCTACAATGAGCAGTTCTTC

j_call: TRBJ2-1
d_call: TRBD2
v_call: TRBV27
clone_size: -
cdr3_aa: CATQRGVNEQFF
cdr3_nt: TGTGCCACCCAGCGGGGGGTAAATGAGCAGTTCTTC

j_call: TRBJ2-6
d_call: TRBD2
v_call: TRBV7-9
clone_size: -
cdr3_aa: CASSSPGGDRARANVLTF
cdr3_nt: TGTGCCAGCAGCTCCCCTGGGGGGGACCGGGCGCGGGCCAACGTCCTGACTTTC

j_call: TRBJ2-5
d_call: -
v_call: TRBV4-3
clone_size: few
cdr3_aa: CASAVRIGGALQETQYF
cdr3_nt: TGCGCCAGCGCAGTCAGGATAGGGGGGGCTCTCCAAGAGACCCAGTACTTC

j_call: TRBJ1-1
d_call: TRBD1
v_call: TRBV10-3
clone_size: -
cdr3_aa: CAIHGTGRMNTEAFF
cdr3_nt: TGTGCCATCCATGGGACAGGGCGGATGAACACTGAAGCTTTCTTT

j_call: TRBJ2-3
d_call: -
v_call: TRBV5-5
clone_size: few
cdr3_aa: CASSLSRRTQYF
cdr3_nt: TGTGCCAGCAGCTTGTCCCGGCGGACGCAGTATTTT

j_call: TRBJ2-5
d_call: TRBD2
v_call: TRBV27
clone_size: -
cdr3_aa: CAGSVGLAGVETQYF
cdr3_nt: TGTGCCGGCAGTGTGGGACTAGCGGGAGTGGAGACCCAGTACTTC

j_call: TRBJ2-7
d_call: -
v_call: TRBV7-2
clone_size: -
cdr3_aa: CASSLGDFSYEQYF
cdr3_nt: TGTGCCAGCAGCTTAGGGGACTTCTCCTACGAGCAGTACTTC

j_call: TRBJ2-5
d_call: TRBD1
v_call: TRBV18
clone_size: -
cdr3_aa: CASSRQSPGTDQETQYF
cdr3_nt: TGTGCCAGCTCACGTCAGAGTCCCGGGACAGACCAAGAGACCCAGTACTTC

j_call: TRBJ1-1
d_call: -
v_call: TRBV2
clone_size: -
cdr3_aa: CASSRRQLNTEAFF
cdr3_nt: TGTGCCAGCAGTCGCAGACAGTTGAACACTGAAGCTTTCTTT

j_call: TRBJ2-7
d_call: -
v_call: TRBV27
clone_size: -
cdr3_aa: CASSFALSGEQYF
cdr3_nt: TGTGCCAGCAGTTTTGCCTTATCCGGCGAGCAGTACTTC

j_call: TRBJ1-2
d_call: TRBD1
v_call: TRBV27
clone_size: -
cdr3_aa: CASSPFRTGSYGYTF
cdr3_nt: TGTGCCAGCAGTCCCTTTCGGACAGGGTCCTATGGCTACACCTTC

j_call: TRBJ1-2
d_call: -
v_call: TRBV7-8
clone_size: -
cdr3_aa: CASSFKKLDGYTF
cdr3_nt: TGTGCCAGCAGCTTCAAGAAGCTGGATGGCTACACCTTC

j_call: TRBJ2-7
d_call: -
v_call: TRBV4-3
clone_size: -
cdr3_aa: CASSQGRTASYEQYF
cdr3_nt: TGCGCCAGCAGCCAAGGGAGGACAGCTTCCTACGAGCAGTACTTC

j_call: TRBJ2-1
d_call: TRBD2
v_call: TRBV7-2
clone_size: -
cdr3_aa: CASSPGLGSRRHEQFF
cdr3_nt: TGTGCCAGCAGCCCCGGACTAGGGAGCCGTCGGCATGAGCAGTTCTTC

j_call: TRBJ1-2
d_call: TRBD1
v_call: TRBV7-3
clone_size: few
cdr3_aa: CASSLHPGAGGGYTF
cdr3_nt: TGTGCCAGCAGCTTACACCCCGGGGCAGGGGGTGGCTACACCTTC